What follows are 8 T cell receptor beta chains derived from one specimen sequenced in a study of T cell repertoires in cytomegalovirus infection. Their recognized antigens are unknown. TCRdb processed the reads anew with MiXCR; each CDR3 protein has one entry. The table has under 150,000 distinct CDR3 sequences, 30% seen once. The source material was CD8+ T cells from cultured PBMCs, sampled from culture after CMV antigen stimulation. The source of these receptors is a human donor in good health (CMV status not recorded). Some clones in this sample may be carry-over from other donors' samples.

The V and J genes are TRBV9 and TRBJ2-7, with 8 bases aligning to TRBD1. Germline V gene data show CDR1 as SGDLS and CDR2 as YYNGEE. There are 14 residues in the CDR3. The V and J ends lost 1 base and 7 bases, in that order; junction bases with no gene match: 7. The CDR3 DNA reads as TGTGCCAGCAGCGTATCAGGGGGCGCGAGGGAGCAGTACTTC. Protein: CASSVSGGAREQYF.

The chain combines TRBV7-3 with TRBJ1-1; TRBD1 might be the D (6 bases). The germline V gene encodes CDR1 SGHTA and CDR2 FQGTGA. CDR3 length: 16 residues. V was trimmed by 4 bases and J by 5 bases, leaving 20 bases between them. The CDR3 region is CASSSSPVTGETEAFF. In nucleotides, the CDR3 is TGTGCCAGCAGCTCTTCCCCGGTGACAGGAGAAACTGAAGCTTTCTTT.

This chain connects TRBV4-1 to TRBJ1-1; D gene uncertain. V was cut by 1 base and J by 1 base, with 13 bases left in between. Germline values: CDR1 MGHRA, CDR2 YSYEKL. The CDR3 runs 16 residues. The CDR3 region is CASSQVLLSANTEAFF. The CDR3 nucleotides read TGCGCCAGCAGCCAAGTCCTTTTGTCAGCGAACACTGAAGCTTTCTTT.

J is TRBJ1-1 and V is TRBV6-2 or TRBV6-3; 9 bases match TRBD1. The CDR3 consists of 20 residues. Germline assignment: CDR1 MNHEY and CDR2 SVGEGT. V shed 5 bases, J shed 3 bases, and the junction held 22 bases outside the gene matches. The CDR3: CASSVIGGTGTGSYDTEAFF. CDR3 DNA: TGTGCCAGCAGTGTTATTGGAGGGACCGGGACAGGGTCGTACGACACTGAAGCTTTCTTT.

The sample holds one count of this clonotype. The CDR3 DNA is TGTGCCACTACGGGGGGGGGTAGCACAGATACGCAGTATTTT. This sequence encodes CATTGGGSTDTQYF. The chain has TRBV6-6 and TRBJ2-3; 8 positions agree with TRBD2. J was trimmed by 0 bases and V by 10 bases; bases with no gene match: 6. CDR1 and CDR2 from the germline V gene are MNHNY and SVGAGI (reference sequence). The CDR3 has 14 amino acids.

CDR3 DNA sequence: TGTGCCACCAGCAGATTAAGAGTATCTGACGAGCAGTACTTC. Translating it yields CATSRLRVSDEQYF. The chain is built from TRBV15 and TRBJ2-7; no reliable D call. Looked up from germline, CDR1 is LNHNV and CDR2 is YYDKDF (reference sequence). Trimming cost V 2 bases and J 5 bases, with 13 bases left between them. The CDR3 has 14 amino acids.

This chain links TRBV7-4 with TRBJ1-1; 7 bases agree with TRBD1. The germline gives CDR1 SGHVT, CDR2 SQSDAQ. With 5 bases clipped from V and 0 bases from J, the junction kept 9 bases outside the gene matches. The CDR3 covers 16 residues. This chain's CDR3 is CASSHSATGMNTEAFF. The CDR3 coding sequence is TGTGCCAGCAGCCATAGCGCGACAGGGATGAACACTGAAGCTTTCTTT.

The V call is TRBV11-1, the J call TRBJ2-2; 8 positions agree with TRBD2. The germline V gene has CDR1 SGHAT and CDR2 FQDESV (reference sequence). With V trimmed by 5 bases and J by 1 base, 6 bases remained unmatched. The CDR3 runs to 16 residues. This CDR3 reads CASSTRGGMNTGELFF. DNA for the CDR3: TGTGCCAGCAGCACCCGGGGGGGGATGAACACCGGGGAGCTGTTTTTT.